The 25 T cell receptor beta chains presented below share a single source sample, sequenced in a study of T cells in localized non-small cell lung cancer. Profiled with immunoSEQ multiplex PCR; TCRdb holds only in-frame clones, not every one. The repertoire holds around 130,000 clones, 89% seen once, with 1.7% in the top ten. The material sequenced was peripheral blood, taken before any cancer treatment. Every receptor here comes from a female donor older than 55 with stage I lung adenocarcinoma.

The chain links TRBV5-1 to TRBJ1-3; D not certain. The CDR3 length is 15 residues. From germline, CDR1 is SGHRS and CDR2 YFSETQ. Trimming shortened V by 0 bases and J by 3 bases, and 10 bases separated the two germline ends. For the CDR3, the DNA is TGCGCCAGCAGCTTGGTCGGGGATTTTGGAAACACCATATATTTT. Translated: CASSLVGDFGNTIYF.

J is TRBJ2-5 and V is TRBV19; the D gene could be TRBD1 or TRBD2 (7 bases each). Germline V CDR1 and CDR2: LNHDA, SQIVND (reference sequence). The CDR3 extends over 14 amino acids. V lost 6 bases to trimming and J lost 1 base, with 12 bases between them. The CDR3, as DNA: TGTGCCAGTAGCCAGGGGGGGACCCAAGAGACCCAGTACTTC. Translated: CASSQGGTQETQYF.

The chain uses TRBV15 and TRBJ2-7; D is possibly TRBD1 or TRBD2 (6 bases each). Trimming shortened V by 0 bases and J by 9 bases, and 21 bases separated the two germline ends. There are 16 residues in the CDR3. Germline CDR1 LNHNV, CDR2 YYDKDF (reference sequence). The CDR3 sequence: CATSRDPARRGDRQYF. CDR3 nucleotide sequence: TGTGCCACCAGCAGAGATCCCGCGAGAAGGGGGGATAGGCAGTACTTC.

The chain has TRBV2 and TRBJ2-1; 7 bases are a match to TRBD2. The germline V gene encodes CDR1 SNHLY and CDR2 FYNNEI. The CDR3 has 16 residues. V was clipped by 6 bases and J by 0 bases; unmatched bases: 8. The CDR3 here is CASRGTTSDSYNEQFF. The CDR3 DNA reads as TGTGCCAGCAGGGGTACTACTAGCGACTCCTACAATGAGCAGTTCTTC. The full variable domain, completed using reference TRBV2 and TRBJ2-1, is EPEVTQTPSHQVTQMGQEVILRCVPISNHLYFYWYRQILGQKVEFLVSFYNNEISEKSEIFDDQFSVERPDGSNFTLKIRSTKLEDSAMYFCASRGTTSDSYNEQFFGPGTRLTVL.

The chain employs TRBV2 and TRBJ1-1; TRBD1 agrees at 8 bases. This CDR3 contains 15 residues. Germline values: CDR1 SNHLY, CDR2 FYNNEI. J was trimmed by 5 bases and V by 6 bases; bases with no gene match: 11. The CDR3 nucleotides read TGTGCCAGCAGGCCACACACAGGGGGAGGTACTGAAGCTTTCTTT. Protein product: CASRPHTGGGTEAFF.

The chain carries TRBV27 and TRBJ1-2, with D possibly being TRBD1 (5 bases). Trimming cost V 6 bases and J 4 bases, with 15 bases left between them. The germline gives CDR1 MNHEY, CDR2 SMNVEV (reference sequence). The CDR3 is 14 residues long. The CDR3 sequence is CASSPWGAVYGYTF. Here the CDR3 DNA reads TGTGCCAGCAGCCCTTGGGGCGCGGTCTATGGCTACACCTTC.

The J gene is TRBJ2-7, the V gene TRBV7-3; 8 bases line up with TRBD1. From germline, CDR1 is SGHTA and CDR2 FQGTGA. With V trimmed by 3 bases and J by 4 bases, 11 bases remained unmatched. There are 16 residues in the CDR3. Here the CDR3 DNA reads TGTGCCAGCAGCTTTGCAGGGGGCACCCTTCCTTACGAGCAGTACTTC. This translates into CASSFAGGTLPYEQYF.

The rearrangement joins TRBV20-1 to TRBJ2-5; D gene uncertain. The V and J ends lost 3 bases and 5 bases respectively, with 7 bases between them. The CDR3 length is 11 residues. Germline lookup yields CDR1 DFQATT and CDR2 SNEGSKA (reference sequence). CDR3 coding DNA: TGCAGTGCTAGCGAAGCGGAGACCCAGTACTTC. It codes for CSASEAETQYF.

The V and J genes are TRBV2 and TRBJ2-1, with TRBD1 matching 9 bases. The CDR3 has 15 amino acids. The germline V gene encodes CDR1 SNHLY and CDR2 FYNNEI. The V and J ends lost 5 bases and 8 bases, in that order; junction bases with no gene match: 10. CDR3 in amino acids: CASSSGTGLPYEQFF. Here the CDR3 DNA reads TGTGCCAGCAGTTCCGGGACAGGGCTGCCCTATGAGCAGTTCTTC.

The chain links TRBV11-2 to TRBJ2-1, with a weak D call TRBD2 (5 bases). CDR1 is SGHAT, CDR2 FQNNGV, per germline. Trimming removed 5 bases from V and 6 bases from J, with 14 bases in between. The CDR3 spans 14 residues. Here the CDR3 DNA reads TGTGCCAGCAGCGTTAGTTCTAGCCGCAATGAGCAGTTCTTC. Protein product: CASSVSSSRNEQFF.

The CDR3 DNA sequence: TGTGCCAGCAGCGGAGACAGGGGCTACGAGCAGTACTTC. It codes for CASSGDRGYEQYF. This chain connects TRBV7-2 to TRBJ2-7; 8 bases agree with TRBD1. V shed 5 bases and J 3 bases; nucleotides not matched to a gene: 3. CDR3 length equals 13 residues. CDR1 and CDR2 (germline): SGHTA, FQGNSA.

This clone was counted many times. The CDR3 coding sequence is TGTGCCAGCAGCGATGGACGAAGCCTCAGTGCTTTCTTT. This gives the protein CASSDGRSLSAFF. V is TRBV7-3 and J is TRBJ1-1; D is undetermined. This CDR3 has 13 amino acids. The germline gives CDR1 SGHTA, CDR2 FQGTGA. Trimming pared 5 bases from V and 11 bases from J, leaving 18 bases between.

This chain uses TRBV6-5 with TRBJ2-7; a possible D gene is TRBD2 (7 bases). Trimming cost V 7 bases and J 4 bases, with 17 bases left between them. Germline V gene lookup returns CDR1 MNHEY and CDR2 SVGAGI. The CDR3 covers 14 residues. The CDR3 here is CASNNGGQGYEQYF. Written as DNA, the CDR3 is TGTGCCAGCAACAACGGGGGGCAGGGTTACGAGCAGTACTTC.

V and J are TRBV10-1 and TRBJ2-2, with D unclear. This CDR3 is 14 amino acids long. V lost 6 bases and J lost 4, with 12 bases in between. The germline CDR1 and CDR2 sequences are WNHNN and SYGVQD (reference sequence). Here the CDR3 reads CASRKDQFTGELFF. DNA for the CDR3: TGCGCCAGCAGAAAGGACCAATTCACCGGGGAGCTGTTTTTT.

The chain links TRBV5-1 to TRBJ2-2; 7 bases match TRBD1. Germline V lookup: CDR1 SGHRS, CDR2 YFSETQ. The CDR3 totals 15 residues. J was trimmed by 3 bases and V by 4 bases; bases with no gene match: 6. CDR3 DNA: TGCGCCAGCAGCCCGAAAACAGGGGACACCGGGGAGCTGTTTTTT. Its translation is CASSPKTGDTGELFF.

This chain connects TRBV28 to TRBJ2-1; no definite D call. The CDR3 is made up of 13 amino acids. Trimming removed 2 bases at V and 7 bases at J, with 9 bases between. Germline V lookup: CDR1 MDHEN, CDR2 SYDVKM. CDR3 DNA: TGTGCCAGCAGTTTAGGACGGAAAAATGAGCAGTTCTTC. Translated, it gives CASSLGRKNEQFF.

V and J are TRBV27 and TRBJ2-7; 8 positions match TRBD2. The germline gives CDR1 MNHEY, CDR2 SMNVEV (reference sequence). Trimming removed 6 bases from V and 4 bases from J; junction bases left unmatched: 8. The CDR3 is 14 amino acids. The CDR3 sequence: CASRGAGVKYEQYF. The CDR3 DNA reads TGTGCCAGCAGGGGAGCGGGAGTGAAATACGAGCAGTACTTC.

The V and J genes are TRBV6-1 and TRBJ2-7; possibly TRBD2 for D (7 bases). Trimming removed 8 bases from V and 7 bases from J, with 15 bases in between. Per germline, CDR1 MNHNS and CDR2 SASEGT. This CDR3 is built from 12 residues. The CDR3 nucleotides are TGTGCCAGCCAGAGGACAGCGGGGGAGCAGTACTTC. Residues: CASQRTAGEQYF.

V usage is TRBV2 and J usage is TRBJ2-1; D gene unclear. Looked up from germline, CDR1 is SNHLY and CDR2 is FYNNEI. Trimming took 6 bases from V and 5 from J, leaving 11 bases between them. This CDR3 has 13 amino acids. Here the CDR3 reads CASSPGRNNEQFF. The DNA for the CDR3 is TGTGCCAGCAGCCCCGGGCGTAACAATGAGCAGTTCTTC.

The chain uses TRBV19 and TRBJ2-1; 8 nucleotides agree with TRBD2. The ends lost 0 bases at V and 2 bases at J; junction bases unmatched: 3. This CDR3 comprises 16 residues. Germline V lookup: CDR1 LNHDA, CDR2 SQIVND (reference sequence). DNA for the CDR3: TGTGCCAGTAGTATAGACGGGGGGGCCACCTACAATGAGCAGTTCTTC. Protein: CASSIDGGATYNEQFF.

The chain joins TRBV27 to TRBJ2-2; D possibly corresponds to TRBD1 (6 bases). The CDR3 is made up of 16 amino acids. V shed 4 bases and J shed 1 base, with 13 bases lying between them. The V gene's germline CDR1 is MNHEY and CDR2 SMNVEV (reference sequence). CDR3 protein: CASSSRGWGNTGELFF. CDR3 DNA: TGTGCCAGCAGTTCCAGGGGTTGGGGGAACACCGGGGAGCTGTTTTTT.

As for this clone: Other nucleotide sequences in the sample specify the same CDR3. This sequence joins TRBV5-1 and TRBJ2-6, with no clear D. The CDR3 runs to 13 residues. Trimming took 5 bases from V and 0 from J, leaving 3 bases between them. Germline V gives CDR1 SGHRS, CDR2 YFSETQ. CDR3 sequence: CASRSSGANVLTF. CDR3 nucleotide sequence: TGCGCCAGCAGAAGCTCTGGGGCCAACGTCCTGACTTTC.

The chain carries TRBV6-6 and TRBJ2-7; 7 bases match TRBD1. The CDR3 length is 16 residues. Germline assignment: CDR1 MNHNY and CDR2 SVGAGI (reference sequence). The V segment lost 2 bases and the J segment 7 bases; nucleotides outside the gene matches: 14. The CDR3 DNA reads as TGTGCCAGCAGTTACAGTCGGCCGGGACAGAGATTAGAGCAGTACTTC. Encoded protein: CASSYSRPGQRLEQYF.

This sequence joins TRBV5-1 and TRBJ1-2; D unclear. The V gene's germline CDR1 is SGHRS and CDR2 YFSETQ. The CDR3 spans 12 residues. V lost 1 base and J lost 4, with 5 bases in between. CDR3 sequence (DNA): TGCGCCAGCAGCTTGACCACCTATGGCTACACCTTC. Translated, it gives CASSLTTYGYTF.

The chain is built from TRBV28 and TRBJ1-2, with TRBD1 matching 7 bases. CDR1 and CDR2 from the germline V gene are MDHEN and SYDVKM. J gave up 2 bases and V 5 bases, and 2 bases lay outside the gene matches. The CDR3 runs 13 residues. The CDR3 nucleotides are TGTGCCAGCAGTGTGGACAGGAACTATGGCTACACCTTC. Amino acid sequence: CASSVDRNYGYTF.